This TCR beta chain was profiled in a study of blood T cells in healthy people across ages. A second PCR of roughly 7 to 11 cycles used a sample-barcoded 5' primer and a J-beta primer mix. TCRdb redid the calling of the 5' RACE reads with MiXCR, one entry per CDR3 protein. The sample has about 650,000 distinct CDR3 sequences, over 40% seen once. The V end lost 1 base, the J end lost 0 bases, and 7 bases lay between the germline ends. The CDR3 is 15 residues long. Study-level points and caveats: Diversity was higher, and naive CD4+ cells more numerous, in long-lived donors than in aged donors.

For this clonotype: Its antigen is unknown.

The sequence was collected from a woman older than 75 in good health. J is TRBJ1-3 and V is TRBV12-3 or TRBV12-4, with unresolved D. Sequenced sample: blood. This CDR3 is CASSLGLSSGNTIYF. CDR3 nucleotides: TGTGCCAGCAGTTTAGGTCTGTCCTCTGGAAACACCATATATTTT.